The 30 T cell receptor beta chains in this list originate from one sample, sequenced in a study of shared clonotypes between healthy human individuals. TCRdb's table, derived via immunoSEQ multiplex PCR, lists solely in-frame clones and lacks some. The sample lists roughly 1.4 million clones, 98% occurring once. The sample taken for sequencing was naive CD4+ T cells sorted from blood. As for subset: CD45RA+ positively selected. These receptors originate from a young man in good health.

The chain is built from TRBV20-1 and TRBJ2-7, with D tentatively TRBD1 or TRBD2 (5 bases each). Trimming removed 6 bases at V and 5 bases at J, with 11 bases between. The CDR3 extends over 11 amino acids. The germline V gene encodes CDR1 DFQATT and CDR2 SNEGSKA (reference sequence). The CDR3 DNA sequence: TGCAGTGCCTGGGACGGGGACGAGCAGTACTTC. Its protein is CSAWDGDEQYF.

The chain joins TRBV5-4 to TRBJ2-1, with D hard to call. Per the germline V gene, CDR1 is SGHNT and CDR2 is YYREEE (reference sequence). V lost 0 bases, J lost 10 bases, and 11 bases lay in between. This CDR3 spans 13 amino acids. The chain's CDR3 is CASSLDPTWEQFF. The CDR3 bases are TGTGCCAGCAGCTTGGATCCCACTTGGGAGCAGTTCTTC.

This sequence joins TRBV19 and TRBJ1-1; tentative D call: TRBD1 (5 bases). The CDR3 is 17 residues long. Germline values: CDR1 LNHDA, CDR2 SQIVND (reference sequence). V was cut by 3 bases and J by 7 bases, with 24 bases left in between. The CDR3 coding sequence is TGTGCCAGTAGTATGACGACAGTGGGCCGGGGTAAAGGTGAAGCTTTCTTT. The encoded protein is CASSMTTVGRGKGEAFF.

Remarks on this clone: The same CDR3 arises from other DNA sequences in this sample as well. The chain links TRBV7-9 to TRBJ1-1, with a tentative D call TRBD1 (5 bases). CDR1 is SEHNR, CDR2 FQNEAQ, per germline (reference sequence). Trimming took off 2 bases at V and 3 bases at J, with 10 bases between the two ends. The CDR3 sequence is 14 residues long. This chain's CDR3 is CASSLYQGDTEAFF. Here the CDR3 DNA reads TGTGCCAGCAGCTTATATCAGGGTGACACTGAAGCTTTCTTT.

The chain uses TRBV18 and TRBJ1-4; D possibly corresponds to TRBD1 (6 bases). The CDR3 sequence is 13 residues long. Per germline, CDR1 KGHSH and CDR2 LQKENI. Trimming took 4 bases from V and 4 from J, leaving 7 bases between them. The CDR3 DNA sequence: TGTGCCAGCTCACAGGGGGTTAATGAAAAACTGTTTTTT. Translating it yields CASSQGVNEKLFF.

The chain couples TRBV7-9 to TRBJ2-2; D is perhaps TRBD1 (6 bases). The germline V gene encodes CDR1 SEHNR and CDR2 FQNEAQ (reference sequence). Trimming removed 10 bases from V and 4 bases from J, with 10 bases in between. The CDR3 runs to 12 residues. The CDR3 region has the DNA TGTGCCACAGACAGGAGCACCGGGGAGCTGTTTTTT. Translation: CATDRSTGELFF.

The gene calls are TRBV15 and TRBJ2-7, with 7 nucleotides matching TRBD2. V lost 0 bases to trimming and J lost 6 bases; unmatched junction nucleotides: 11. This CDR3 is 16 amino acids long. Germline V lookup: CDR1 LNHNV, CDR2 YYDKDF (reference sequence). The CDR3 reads CATSRDPGGREGEQYF. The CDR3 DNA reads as TGTGCCACCAGCAGAGATCCAGGAGGGAGGGAGGGCGAGCAGTACTTC.

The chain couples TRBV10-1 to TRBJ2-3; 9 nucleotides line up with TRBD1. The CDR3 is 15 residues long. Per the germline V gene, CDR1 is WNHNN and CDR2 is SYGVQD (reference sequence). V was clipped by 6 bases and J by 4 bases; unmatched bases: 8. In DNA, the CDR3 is TGCGCCAGCAGACGGACAGGGGACCTCTCAGATACGCAGTATTTT. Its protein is CASRRTGDLSDTQYF.

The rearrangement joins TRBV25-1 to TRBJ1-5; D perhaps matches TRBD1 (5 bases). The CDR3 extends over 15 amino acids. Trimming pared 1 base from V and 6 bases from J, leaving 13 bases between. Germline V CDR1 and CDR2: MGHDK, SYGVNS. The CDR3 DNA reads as TGTGCCAGCAGTGAATCGGGGGGGATGGGTCAGCCCCAGCATTTT. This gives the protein CASSESGGMGQPQHF. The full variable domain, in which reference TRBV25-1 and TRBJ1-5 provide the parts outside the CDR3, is EADIYQTPRYLVIGTGKKITLECSQTMGHDKMYWYQQDPGMELHLIHYSYGVNSTEKGDLSSESTVSRIRTEHFPLTLESARPSHTSQYLCASSESGGMGQPQHFGDGTRLSIL.

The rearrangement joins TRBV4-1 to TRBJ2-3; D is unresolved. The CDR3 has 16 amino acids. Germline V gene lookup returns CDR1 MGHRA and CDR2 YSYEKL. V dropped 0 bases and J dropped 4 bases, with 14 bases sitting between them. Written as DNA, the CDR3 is TGCGCCAGCAGCCAAGAAGGCGGCCTGGGATCAGATACGCAGTATTTT. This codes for CASSQEGGLGSDTQYF.

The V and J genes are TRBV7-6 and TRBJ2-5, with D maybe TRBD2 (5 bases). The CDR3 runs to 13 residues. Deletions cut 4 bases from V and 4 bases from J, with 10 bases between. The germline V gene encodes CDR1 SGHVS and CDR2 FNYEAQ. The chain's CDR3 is CASSSWTVETQYF. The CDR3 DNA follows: TGTGCCAGCAGCTCTTGGACTGTAGAGACCCAGTACTTC.

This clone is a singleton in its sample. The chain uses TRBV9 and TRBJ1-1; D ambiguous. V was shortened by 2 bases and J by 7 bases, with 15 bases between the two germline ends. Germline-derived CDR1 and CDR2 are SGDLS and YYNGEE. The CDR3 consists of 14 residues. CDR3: CASSVDLILREAFF. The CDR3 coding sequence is TGTGCCAGCAGCGTTGATTTGATTCTGCGTGAAGCTTTCTTT.

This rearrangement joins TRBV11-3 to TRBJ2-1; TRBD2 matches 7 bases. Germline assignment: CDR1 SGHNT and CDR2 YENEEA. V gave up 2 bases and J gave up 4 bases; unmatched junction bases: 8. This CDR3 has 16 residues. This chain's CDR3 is CASSLTQGTTYNEQFF. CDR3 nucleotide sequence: TGTGCCAGCAGCTTAACCCAAGGGACTACTTACAATGAGCAGTTCTTC.

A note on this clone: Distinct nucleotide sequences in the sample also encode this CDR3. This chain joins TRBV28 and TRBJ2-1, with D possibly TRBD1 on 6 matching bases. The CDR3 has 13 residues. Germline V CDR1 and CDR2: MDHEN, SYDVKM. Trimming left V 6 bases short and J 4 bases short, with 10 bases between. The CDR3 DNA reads TGTGCCAGCAGGCAGGACAGTTACAATGAGCAGTTCTTC. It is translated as CASRQDSYNEQFF.

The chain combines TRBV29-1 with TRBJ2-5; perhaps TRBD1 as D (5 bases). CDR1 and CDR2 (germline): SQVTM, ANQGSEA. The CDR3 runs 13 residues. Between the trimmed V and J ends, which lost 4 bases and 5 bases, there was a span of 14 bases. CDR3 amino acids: CSVVRDGGETQYF. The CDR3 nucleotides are TGCAGCGTTGTCAGGGATGGTGGGGAGACCCAGTACTTC.

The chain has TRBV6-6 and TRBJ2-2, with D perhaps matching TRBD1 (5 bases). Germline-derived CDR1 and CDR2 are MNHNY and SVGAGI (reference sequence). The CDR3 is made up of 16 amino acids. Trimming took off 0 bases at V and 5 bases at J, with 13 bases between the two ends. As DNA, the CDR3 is TGTGCCAGCAGTTACTCTCGGCAGGGTCGGACCGGGGAGCTGTTTTTT. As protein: CASSYSRQGRTGELFF.

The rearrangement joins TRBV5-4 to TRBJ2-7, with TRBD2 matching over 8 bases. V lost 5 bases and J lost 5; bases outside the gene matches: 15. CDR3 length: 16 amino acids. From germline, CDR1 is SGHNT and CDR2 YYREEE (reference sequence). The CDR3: CASSQILGGGRDEQYF. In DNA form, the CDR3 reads TGTGCCAGCAGTCAGATCCTAGGCGGGGGGCGCGACGAGCAGTACTTC.

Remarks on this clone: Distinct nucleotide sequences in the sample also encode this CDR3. CDR3 sequence (DNA): TGTGCCAGCTCGCCGGACAGGGGAGGGTACGAGCAGTACTTC. Protein product: CASSPDRGGYEQYF. The J gene is TRBJ2-7, the V gene TRBV18, with TRBD1 matching 9 bases. This CDR3 region has 14 residues. V lost 6 bases to trimming and J lost 4 bases; unmatched junction nucleotides: 7. Per germline, CDR1 KGHSH and CDR2 LQKENI.

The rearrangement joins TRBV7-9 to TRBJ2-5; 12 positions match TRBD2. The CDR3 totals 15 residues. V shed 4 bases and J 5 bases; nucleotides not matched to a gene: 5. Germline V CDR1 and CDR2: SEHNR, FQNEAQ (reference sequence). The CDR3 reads CASSSPSGRGETQYF. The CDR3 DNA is TGTGCCAGCAGCTCACCTAGCGGGAGGGGTGAGACCCAGTACTTC.

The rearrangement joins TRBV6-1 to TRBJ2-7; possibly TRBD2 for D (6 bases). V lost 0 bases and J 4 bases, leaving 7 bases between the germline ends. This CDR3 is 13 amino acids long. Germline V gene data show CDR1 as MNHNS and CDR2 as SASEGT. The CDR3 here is CASSEARGYEQYF. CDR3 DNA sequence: TGTGCCAGCAGTGAAGCTCGGGGGTACGAGCAGTACTTC.

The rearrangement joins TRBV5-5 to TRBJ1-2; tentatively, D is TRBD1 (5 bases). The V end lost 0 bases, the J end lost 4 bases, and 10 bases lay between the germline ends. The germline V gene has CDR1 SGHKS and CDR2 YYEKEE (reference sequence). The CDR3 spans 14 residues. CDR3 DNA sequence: TGTGCCAGCAGCTTGGCGGCAGGGCTCTATGGCTACACCTTC. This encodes CASSLAAGLYGYTF. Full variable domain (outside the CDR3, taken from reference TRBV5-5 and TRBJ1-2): DAGVTQSPTHLIKTRGQQVTLRCSPISGHKSVSWYQQVLGQGPQFIFQYYEKEERGRGNFPDRFSARQFPNYSSELNVNALLLGDSALYLCASSLAAGLYGYTFGSGTRLTVV.

CDR3 amino acids: CASTSTGLDRGSYEQYF. In DNA form, the CDR3 reads TGTGCCAGCACCTCAACGGGCTTGGACAGGGGGTCCTACGAGCAGTACTTC. The chain is built from TRBV7-9 and TRBJ2-7; 10 nucleotides match TRBD1. The V segment lost 7 bases and the J segment 1 base; nucleotides outside the gene matches: 13. In germline, CDR1 is SEHNR, CDR2 FQNEAQ (reference sequence). The CDR3 length is 17 residues.

The CDR3 here is CASSSMGRTGELFF. In nucleotides, the CDR3 is TGTGCCAGCAGCTCCATGGGTAGGACCGGGGAGCTGTTTTTT. The chain has TRBV7-8 and TRBJ2-2, with D unclear. The CDR3 has 14 amino acids. Germline loops: CDR1 SGHVS, CDR2 FQNEAQ. V dropped 4 bases and J dropped 5 bases, with 11 bases sitting between them.

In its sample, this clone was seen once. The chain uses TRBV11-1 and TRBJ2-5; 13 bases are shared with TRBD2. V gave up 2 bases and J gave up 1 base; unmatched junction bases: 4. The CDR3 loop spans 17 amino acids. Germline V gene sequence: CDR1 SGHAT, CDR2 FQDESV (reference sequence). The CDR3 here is CASSLQRTSGSQETQYF. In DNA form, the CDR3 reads TGTGCCAGCAGCTTACAGCGGACTAGCGGGAGCCAAGAGACCCAGTACTTC.

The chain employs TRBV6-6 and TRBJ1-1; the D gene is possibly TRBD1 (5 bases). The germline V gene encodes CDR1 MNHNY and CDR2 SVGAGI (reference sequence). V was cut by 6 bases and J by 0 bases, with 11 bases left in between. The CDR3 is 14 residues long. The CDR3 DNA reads TGTGCCAGCAGCTTGACAGAGATGAACACTGAAGCTTTCTTT. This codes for CASSLTEMNTEAFF.

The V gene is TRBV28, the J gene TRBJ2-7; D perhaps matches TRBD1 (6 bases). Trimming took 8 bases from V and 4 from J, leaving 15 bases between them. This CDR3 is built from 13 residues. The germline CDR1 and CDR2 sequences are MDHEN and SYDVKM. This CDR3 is CASYDRTLYEQYF. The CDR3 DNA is TGTGCCAGCTATGACAGGACCCTATACGAGCAGTACTTC.

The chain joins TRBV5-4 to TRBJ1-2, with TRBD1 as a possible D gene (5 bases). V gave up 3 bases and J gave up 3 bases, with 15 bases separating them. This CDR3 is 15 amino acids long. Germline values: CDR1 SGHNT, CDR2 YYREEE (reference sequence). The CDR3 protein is CASSSKSGEDYGYTF. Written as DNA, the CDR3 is TGTGCCAGCAGCTCCAAGTCGGGGGAAGACTATGGCTACACCTTC.

The CDR3 region is CASSMRQDGYTF. The CDR3 nucleotides read TGTGCCAGCAGCATGCGACAGGACGGCTACACCTTC. J is TRBJ1-2 and V is TRBV7-9; weak D call: TRBD1 (6 bases). The CDR3 is 12 amino acids. V was clipped by 5 bases and J by 8 bases, with 12 bases between them. Per the germline V gene, CDR1 is SEHNR and CDR2 is FQNEAQ (reference sequence). Supplemented by reference TRBV7-9 and TRBJ1-2, the full variable domain reads DTGVSQNPRHKITKRGQNVTFRCDPISEHNRLYWYRQTLGQGPEFLTYFQNEAQLEKSRLLSDRFSAERPKGSFSTLEIQRTEQGDSAMYLCASSMRQDGYTFGSGTRLTVV.

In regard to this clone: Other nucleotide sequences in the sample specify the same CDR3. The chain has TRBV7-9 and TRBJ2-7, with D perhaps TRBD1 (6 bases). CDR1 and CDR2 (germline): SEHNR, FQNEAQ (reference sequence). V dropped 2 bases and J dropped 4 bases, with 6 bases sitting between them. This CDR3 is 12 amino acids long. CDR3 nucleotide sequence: TGTGCCAGCAGCTTAACAGGGTACGAGCAGTACTTC. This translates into CASSLTGYEQYF. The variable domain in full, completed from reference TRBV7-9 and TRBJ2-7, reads DTGVSQNPRHKITKRGQNVTFRCDPISEHNRLYWYRQTLGQGPEFLTYFQNEAQLEKSRLLSDRFSAERPKGSFSTLEIQRTEQGDSAMYLCASSLTGYEQYFGPGTRLTVT.

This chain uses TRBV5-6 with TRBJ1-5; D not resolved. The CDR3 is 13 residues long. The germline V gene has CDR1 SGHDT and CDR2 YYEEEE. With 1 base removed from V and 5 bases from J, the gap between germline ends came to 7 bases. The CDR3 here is CASSLTADQPQHF. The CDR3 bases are TGTGCCAGCAGCTTGACAGCTGATCAGCCCCAGCATTTT.